One sample yielded the 18 T cell receptor beta chains listed below, sequenced in a study of blood T cell repertoires in COVID-19. The data were produced by immunoSEQ multiplex PCR, yet TCRdb's version contains in-frame clones alone and is incomplete. The table shows 120,000 or so clones, with 80% occurring only once. Sequencing was carried out using peripheral blood. All receptors derive from a human donor in a cohort sampled during active COVID-19.

The V gene is TRBV12-3 or TRBV12-4, the J gene TRBJ1-6; D not resolved. Trimming took 3 bases from V and 13 from J, leaving 13 bases between them. The CDR3 is 13 residues long. The CDR3 bases are TGTGCCAGCAGTTTGATGGTGCAGGCCCCCCTCCACTTT. Protein sequence: CASSLMVQAPLHF.

The chain employs TRBV10-3 and TRBJ2-1; 7 bases fit TRBD2. V dropped 0 bases and J dropped 4; count of bases not matched to a gene: 3. This CDR3 has 15 residues. Germline assignment: CDR1 ENHRY and CDR2 SYGVKD. CDR3 sequence reads: CAISESSGFYNEQFF. Written as DNA, the CDR3 is TGTGCCATCAGTGAGTCTAGCGGGTTTTACAATGAGCAGTTCTTC.

About this clone: The junction departs from germline at one end; a sequencing error may be responsible. The chain combines TRBV7-7 with TRBJ2-1, with D possibly TRBD2 on 7 matching bases. Germline CDR1 and CDR2: SSHAT and FNYEAQ (reference sequence). This CDR3 region has 15 residues. CDR3 loop: CASSPGGLSYNEQFF. The CDR3 DNA follows: TGTGCTAGCAGCCCCGGGGGGCTTTCCTACAATGAGCAGTTCTTC.

This chain connects TRBV24-1 to TRBJ2-1; possible D gene TRBD1, 5 bases. V dropped 0 bases and J dropped 13 bases, with 12 bases sitting between them. The CDR3 extends over 13 amino acids. Germline CDR1 and CDR2: KGHDR and SFDVKD. CDR3 residues: CATSDLSGAEQFF. The CDR3 region has the DNA TGTGCCACCAGTGATTTGTCTGGGGCTGAACAGTTCTTC.

This rearrangement joins TRBV28 to TRBJ2-4; 7 nucleotides align to TRBD1. Unmatched junction bases numbered 3, after V lost 5 bases and J lost 2 bases. Germline values: CDR1 MDHEN, CDR2 SYDVKM. CDR3 size: 14 residues. The CDR3 loop reads CASSAGGSKNIQYF. In DNA form, the CDR3 reads TGTGCCAGCAGTGCAGGGGGTTCCAAAAACATTCAGTACTTC.

This clone was found a few times. The rearrangement joins TRBV5-4 to TRBJ1-2; TRBD1 matches at 10 bases. This CDR3 is built from 16 residues. V lost 4 bases and J lost 2; bases outside the gene matches: 8. The germline V gene has CDR1 SGHNT and CDR2 YYREEE (reference sequence). The CDR3 bases are TGTGCCAGCAGCCATGTCATGGACAGGGGGAACTATGGCTACACCTTC. It specifies CASSHVMDRGNYGYTF.

The chain joins TRBV5-1 to TRBJ2-7; 7 nucleotides line up with TRBD1. The V segment lost 0 bases and the J segment 1 base; nucleotides outside the gene matches: 7. The CDR3 length is 16 residues. CDR1 and CDR2 (germline): SGHRS, YFSETQ. The CDR3 loop is CASSLGTGVKSYEQYF. In nucleotides, the CDR3 is TGCGCCAGCAGCTTGGGAACAGGGGTCAAATCCTACGAGCAGTACTTC.

The rearrangement links TRBV7-2 to TRBJ2-1, with TRBD2 matching over 14 bases. The CDR3 loop spans 17 amino acids. V was clipped by 6 bases and J by 2 bases; unmatched bases: 6. CDR1 is SGHTA and CDR2 is FQGNSA in the germline V gene. The CDR3 DNA is TGTGCCAGCAGGGGGACTAGCGGGAGTCGGGCCTACAATGAGCAGTTCTTC. Translation: CASRGTSGSRAYNEQFF.

This clone occurred a few times. The chain carries TRBV5-5 and TRBJ1-1; a weak D match, TRBD1 (6 bases). Trimming removed 2 bases at V and 2 bases at J, with 7 bases between. Germline values: CDR1 SGHKS, CDR2 YYEKEE (reference sequence). This CDR3 contains 13 residues. The CDR3, as DNA: TGTGCCAGCAGCTTACAGGGAAACACTGAAGCTTTCTTT. Translating it yields CASSLQGNTEAFF.

The J gene is TRBJ1-2, the V gene TRBV11-2, with a weak D call TRBD1 (5 bases). The V gene lost 0 bases and the J gene lost 8 bases, with 10 bases spanning the gap. Germline CDR1 reads SGHAT; CDR2 reads FQNNGV. This CDR3 region has 13 residues. The CDR3 sequence is CASSLDYRFGYTF. The CDR3, as DNA: TGTGCCAGCAGCTTAGATTACAGGTTCGGCTACACCTTC. Drawing the rest from reference TRBV11-2 and TRBJ1-2, the complete variable domain is EAGVAQSPRYKIIEKRQSVAFWCNPISGHATLYWYQQILGQGPKLLIQFQNNGVVDDSQLPKDRFSAERLKGVDSTLKIQPAKLEDSAVYLCASSLDYRFGYTFGSGTRLTVV.

The rearrangement joins TRBV18 to TRBJ1-4, with 10 nucleotides matching TRBD1. Unmatched junction bases numbered 3, after V lost 6 bases and J lost 2 bases. There are 15 residues in the CDR3. Per germline, CDR1 KGHSH and CDR2 LQKENI. The DNA of the CDR3 is TGTGCCAGCTCTCGACAGGGGGCTACTAATGAAAAACTGTTTTTT. Protein product: CASSRQGATNEKLFF.

In this sample, this clone turned up a few times. CDR3 amino acids: CASSQEWSGLSPLHF. For the CDR3, the DNA is TGTGCCAGCAGCCAAGAGTGGTCCGGACTTTCACCCCTCCACTTT. The chain has TRBV14 and TRBJ1-6, with D uncertain. The germline V gene encodes CDR1 SGHDN and CDR2 FVKESK. Trimming shortened V by 0 bases and J by 9 bases, and 12 bases separated the two germline ends. This CDR3 contains 15 residues. The whole variable domain, remainder taken from reference TRBV14 and TRBJ1-6, is EAGVTQFPSHSVIEKGQTVTLRCDPISGHDNLYWYRRVMGKEIKFLLHFVKESKQDESGMPNNRFLAERTGGTYSTLKVQPAELEDSGVYFCASSQEWSGLSPLHFGNGTRLTVT.

The rearrangement joins TRBV10-3 to TRBJ2-7, with TRBD2 as a possible D gene (5 bases). Deletions cut 3 bases from V and 3 bases from J, with 15 bases between. The CDR3 has 15 amino acids. The germline gives CDR1 ENHRY, CDR2 SYGVKD. CDR3 loop: CAISDGNSAGYEQYF. In DNA, the CDR3 is TGTGCCATCAGTGATGGAAATAGCGCCGGCTACGAGCAGTACTTC.

A note on this clone: This specimen includes other DNA sequences encoding the same CDR3. The rearrangement joins TRBV7-9 to TRBJ1-2; D possibly corresponds to TRBD1 (5 bases). The CDR3 spans 12 residues. Germline V gene lookup returns CDR1 SEHNR and CDR2 FQNEAQ (reference sequence). V was pared by 5 bases and J by 4 bases, with 8 bases between. The CDR3 sequence: CASSRDSYGYTF. Written as DNA, the CDR3 is TGTGCCAGCAGCCGCGACAGCTATGGCTACACCTTC.

This chain uses TRBV24-1 with TRBJ2-7; 10 bases line up with TRBD1. After removal of 4 bases from V and 5 bases from J, the junction contained 7 bases not matched to a gene. The length of the CDR3 is 15 residues. Looked up from germline, CDR1 is KGHDR and CDR2 is SFDVKD. The CDR3 DNA reads as TGTGCCACCAGTGACTCCCGACAGGGGGCCCACGAGCAGTACTTC. Protein sequence: CATSDSRQGAHEQYF.

The chain joins TRBV5-1 to TRBJ1-2; D call uncertain. Between the trimmed V and J ends, which lost 0 bases and 0 bases, there was a span of 9 bases. The CDR3 is made up of 15 amino acids. Germline V CDR1 and CDR2: SGHRS, YFSETQ. The CDR3 region has the DNA TGCGCCAGCAGCTTGGACCCAGTTGCTAACTATGGCTACACCTTC. It translates to CASSLDPVANYGYTF.

The chain employs TRBV28 and TRBJ1-2; 10 nucleotides align to TRBD1. CDR1 MDHEN and CDR2 SYDVKM come from the germline V gene. The V and J ends lost 5 bases and 0 bases, in that order; junction bases with no gene match: 6. The CDR3 runs to 16 residues. Written as DNA, the CDR3 is TGTGCCAGCAGTCAGGGACAGGGGAAGACTAACTATGGCTACACCTTC. This encodes CASSQGQGKTNYGYTF.

This chain links TRBV7-2 with TRBJ2-3; 16 positions agree with TRBD2. Germline CDR1 SGHTA, CDR2 FQGNSA. This CDR3 has 16 amino acids. Trimming at V came to 7 bases and at J to 4 bases, leaving 5 bases not matched to a gene. CDR3 nucleotides: TGTGCCAGCACCCCGGGACTAGCGGGAGGGCCAGATACGCAGTATTTT. The encoded protein is CASTPGLAGGPDTQYF.